This T cell receptor beta chain was profiled in a study of identical twins. MiXCR, run by TCRdb on the 5' RACE reads, gives a single entry per CDR3 protein. The repertoire holds approximately 410,000 distinct CDR3 sequences, with around a sixth as singletons. The V end lost 0 bases, the J end lost 5 bases, and 17 bases lay between the germline ends. The length of the CDR3 is 16 residues. CDR1 and CDR2 (germline): SGHRS, YFSETQ. What was sequenced was naive T cells sorted from blood. This chain connects TRBV5-1 to TRBJ2-5; D is ambiguous. This receptor was taken from a middle-aged man in good health. CDR3 loop: CASSLVWIQQAETQYF. The CDR3 DNA reads as TGCGCCAGCAGCTTGGTTTGGATTCAACAAGCGGAGACCCAGTACTTC.